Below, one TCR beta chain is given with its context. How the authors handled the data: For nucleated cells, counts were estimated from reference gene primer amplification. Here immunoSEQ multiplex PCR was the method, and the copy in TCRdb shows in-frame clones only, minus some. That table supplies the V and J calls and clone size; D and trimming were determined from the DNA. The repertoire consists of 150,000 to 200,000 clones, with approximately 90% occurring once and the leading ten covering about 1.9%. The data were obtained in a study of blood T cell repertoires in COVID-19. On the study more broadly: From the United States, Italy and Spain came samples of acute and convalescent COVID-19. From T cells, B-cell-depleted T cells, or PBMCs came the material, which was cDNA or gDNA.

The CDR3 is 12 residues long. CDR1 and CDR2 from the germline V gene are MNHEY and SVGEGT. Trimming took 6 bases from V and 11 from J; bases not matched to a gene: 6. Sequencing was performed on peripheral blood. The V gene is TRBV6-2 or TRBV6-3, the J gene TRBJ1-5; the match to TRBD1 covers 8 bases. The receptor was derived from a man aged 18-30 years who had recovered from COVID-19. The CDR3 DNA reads TGTGCCAGCAGCACAACAGGGGGGACCCAGCATTTT. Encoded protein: CASSTTGGTQHF.